This T cell receptor (beta chain) stems from a study of neurological immune-mediated disorders. Study outcomes and limitations: Multiple sclerosis was found to have the least TCR clonal expansion, below healthy controls, and HTLV-1-associated myelopathy the most.

V was trimmed by 0 bases and J by 5 bases, leaving 8 bases between them. This CDR3 comprises 14 residues. This clonotype was seen at least ten times. What it binds is not known. TCRdb re-called the 5' RACE reads through MiXCR, storing one row per CDR3 protein. The repertoire includes roughly 100,000 distinct CDR3 sequences, roughly 3.5% of them detected once, and 5.5% to 6.5% sits in the top ten. The TCR originated in a woman aged 18-29 years with multiple sclerosis. The chain links TRBV12-3 or TRBV12-4 to TRBJ1-5; D ambiguous. Sequencing was performed on PBMCs. CDR3 in amino acids: CASSLAGFDQPQHF. The DNA of the CDR3 is TGTGCCAGCAGTTTAGCAGGGTTCGATCAGCCCCAGCATTTT.